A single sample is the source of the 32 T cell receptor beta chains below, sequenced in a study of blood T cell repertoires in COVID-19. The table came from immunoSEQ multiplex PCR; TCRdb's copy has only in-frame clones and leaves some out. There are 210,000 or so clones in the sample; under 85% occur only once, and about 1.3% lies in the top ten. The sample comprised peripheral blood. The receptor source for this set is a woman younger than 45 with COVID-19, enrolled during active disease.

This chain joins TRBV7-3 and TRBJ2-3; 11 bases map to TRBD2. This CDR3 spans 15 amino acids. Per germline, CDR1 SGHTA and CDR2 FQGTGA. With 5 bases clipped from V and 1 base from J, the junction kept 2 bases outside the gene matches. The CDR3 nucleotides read TGTGCCAGCAGCAGTAGCGGGAGGGGCACAGATACGCAGTATTTT. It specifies CASSSSGRGTDTQYF. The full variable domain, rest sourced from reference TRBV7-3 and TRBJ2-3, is GAGVSQTPSNKVTEKGKYVELRCDPISGHTALYWYRQSLGQGPEFLIYFQGTGAADDSGLPNDRFFAVRPEGSVSTLKIQRTERGDSAVYLCASSSSGRGTDTQYFGPGTRLTVL.

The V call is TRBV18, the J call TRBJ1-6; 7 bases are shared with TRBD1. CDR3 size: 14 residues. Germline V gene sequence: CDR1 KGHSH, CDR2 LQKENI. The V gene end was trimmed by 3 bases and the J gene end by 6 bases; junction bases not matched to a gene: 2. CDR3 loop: CASSPGTANSPLHF. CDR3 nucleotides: TGTGCCAGCTCACCGGGGACAGCTAATTCACCCCTCCACTTT.

CDR3 amino acids: CASSVARDTSYEQYF. DNA of the CDR3: TGTGCCAGCAGCGTGGCAAGAGACACCTCCTACGAGCAGTACTTC. The chain links TRBV9 to TRBJ2-7; D gene ambiguous. V lost 2 bases, J lost 0 bases, and 12 bases lay in between. CDR1 is SGDLS and CDR2 is YYNGEE in the germline V gene. The CDR3 has 15 amino acids.

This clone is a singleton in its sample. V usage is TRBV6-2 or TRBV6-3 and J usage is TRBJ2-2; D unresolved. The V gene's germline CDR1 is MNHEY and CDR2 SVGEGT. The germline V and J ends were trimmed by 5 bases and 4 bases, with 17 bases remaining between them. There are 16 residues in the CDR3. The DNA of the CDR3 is TGTGCCAGCAGTCCACGCCCCGGGTGGAGCACCGGGGAGCTGTTTTTT. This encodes CASSPRPGWSTGELFF.

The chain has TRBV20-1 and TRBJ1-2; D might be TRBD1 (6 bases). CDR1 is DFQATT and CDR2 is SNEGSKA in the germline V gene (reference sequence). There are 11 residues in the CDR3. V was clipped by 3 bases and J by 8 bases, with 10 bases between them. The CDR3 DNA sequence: TGCAGTGCTAGTCAGGGGAGCGGCTACACCTTC. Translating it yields CSASQGSGYTF.

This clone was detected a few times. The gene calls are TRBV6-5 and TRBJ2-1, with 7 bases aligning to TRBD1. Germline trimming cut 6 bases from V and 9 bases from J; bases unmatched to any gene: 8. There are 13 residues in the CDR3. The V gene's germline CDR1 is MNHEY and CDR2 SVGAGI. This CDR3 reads CASSPTGFSEQFF. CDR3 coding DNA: TGTGCCAGCAGCCCGACAGGGTTCAGTGAGCAGTTCTTC.

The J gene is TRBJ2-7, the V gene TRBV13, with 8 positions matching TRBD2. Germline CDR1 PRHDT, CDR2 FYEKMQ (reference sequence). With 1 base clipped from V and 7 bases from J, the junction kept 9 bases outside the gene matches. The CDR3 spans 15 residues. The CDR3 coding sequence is TGTGCCAGCAGCTTAGACCGGGGGGGCACGGGGGAGCAGTACTTC. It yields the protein CASSLDRGGTGEQYF. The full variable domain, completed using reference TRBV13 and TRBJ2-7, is AAGVIQSPRHLIKEKRETATLKCYPIPRHDTVYWYQQGPGQDPQFLISFYEKMQSDKGSIPDRFSAQQFSDYHSELNMSSLELGDSALYFCASSLDRGGTGEQYFGPGTRLTVT.

The DNA for the CDR3 is TGTGCCAGAAGATCGATTCGTCGATACCAAGTCCCGGGACAGCCGAACACTGAAGCTTTCTTT. Its translation is CARRSIRRYQVPGQPNTEAFF. The V gene is TRBV5-3, the J gene TRBJ1-1; 7 bases are a match to TRBD1. TRBV5-3 is noted as an ORF with a role that remains uncertain. The junction had 26 bases not matched to a gene; V was cut back by 5 bases and J by 1 base. CDR3 length: 21 amino acids.

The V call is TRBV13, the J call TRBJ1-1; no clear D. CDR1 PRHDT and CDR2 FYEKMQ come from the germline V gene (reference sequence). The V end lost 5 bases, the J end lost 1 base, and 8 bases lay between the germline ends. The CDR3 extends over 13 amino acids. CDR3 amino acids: CASSPAANTEAFF. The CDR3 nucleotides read TGTGCCAGCAGCCCAGCGGCGAACACTGAAGCTTTCTTT.

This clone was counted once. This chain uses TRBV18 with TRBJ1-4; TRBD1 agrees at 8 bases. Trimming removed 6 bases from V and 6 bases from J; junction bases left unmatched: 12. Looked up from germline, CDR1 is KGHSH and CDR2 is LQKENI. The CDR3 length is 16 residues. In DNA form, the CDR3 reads TGTGCCAGCTCGCCTCGACCGGGACAGGCTGATGAAAAACTGTTTTTT. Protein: CASSPRPGQADEKLFF.

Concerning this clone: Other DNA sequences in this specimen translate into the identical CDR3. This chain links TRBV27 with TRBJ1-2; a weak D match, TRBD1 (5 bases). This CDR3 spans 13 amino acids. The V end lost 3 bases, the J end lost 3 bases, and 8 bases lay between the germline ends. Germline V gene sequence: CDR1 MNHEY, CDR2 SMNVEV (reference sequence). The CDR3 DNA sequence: TGTGCCAGCAGTTTCGGGGGGGACTATGGCTACACCTTC. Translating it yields CASSFGGDYGYTF.

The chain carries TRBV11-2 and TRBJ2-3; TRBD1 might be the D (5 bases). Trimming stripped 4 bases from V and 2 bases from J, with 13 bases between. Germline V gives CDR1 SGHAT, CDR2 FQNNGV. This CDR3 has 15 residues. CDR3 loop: CASSSSGFSTDTQYF. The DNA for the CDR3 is TGTGCCAGCAGCTCCTCAGGGTTTTCCACAGATACGCAGTATTTT.

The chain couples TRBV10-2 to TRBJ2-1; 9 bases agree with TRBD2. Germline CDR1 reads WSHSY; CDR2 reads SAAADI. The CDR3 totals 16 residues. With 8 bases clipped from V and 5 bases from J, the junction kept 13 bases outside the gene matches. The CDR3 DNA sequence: TGCGCCAGCGCAGTAGCGGGAGAGAACATGGACAATGAGCAGTTCTTC. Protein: CASAVAGENMDNEQFF.

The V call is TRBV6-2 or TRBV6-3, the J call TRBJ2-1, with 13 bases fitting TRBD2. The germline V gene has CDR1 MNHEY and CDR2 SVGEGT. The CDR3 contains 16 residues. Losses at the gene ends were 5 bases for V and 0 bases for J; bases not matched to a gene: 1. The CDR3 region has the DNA TGTGCCAGCAGTAGGACTAGCGGGAGCTCCTACAATGAGCAGTTCTTC. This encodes CASSRTSGSSYNEQFF.

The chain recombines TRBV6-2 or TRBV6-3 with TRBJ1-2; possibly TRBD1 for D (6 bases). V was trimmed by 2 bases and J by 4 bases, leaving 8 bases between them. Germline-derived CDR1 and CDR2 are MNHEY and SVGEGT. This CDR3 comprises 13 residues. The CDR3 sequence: CASSYGGVYGYTF. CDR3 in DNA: TGTGCCAGCAGTTACGGGGGCGTCTATGGCTACACCTTC.

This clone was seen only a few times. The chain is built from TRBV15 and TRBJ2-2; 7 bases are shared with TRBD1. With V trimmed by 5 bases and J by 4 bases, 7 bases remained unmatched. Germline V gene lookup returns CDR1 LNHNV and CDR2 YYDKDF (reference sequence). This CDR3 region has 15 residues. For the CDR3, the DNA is TGTGCCACCAGCCCAGGACAGGTTGGCACCGGGGAGCTGTTTTTT. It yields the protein CATSPGQVGTGELFF.

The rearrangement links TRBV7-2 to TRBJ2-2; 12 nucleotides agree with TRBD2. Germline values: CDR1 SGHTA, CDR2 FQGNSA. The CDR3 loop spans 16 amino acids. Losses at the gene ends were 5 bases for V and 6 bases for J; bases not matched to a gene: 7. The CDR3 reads CASSPRLAGVAGELFF. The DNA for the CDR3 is TGTGCCAGCAGCCCAAGACTAGCGGGAGTGGCCGGGGAGCTGTTTTTT.

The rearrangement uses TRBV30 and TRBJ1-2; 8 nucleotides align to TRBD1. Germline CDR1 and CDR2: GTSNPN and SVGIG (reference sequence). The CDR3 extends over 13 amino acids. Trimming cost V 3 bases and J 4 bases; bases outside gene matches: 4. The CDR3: CAWRNTGGYGYTF. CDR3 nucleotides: TGTGCCTGGAGAAATACAGGGGGCTATGGCTACACCTTC.

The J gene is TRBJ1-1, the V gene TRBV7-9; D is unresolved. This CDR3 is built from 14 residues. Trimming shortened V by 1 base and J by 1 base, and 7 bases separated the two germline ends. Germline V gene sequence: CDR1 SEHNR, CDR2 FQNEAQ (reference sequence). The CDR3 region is CASSLGAGNTEAFF. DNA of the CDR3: TGTGCCAGCAGCTTAGGGGCCGGGAACACTGAAGCTTTCTTT.

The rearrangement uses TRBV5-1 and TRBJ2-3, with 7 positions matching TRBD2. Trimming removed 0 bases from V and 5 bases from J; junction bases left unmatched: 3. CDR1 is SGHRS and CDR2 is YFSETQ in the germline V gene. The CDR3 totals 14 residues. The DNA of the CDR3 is TGCGCCAGCAGCTTGGTGGGGGGGAAAGATACGCAGTATTTT. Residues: CASSLVGGKDTQYF.

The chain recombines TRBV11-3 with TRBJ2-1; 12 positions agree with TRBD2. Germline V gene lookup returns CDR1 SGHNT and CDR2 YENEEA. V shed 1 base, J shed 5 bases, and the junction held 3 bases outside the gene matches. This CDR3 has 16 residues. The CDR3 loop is CASSLGGTSGHNEQFF. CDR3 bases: TGTGCCAGCAGCTTAGGGGGGACTAGCGGGCACAATGAGCAGTTCTTC. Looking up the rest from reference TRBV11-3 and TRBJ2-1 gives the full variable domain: EAGVVQSPRYKIIEKKQPVAFWCNPISGHNTLYWYLQNLGQGPELLIRYENEEAVDDSQLPKDRFSAERLKGVDSTLKIQPAELGDSAVYLCASSLGGTSGHNEQFFGPGTRLTVL.

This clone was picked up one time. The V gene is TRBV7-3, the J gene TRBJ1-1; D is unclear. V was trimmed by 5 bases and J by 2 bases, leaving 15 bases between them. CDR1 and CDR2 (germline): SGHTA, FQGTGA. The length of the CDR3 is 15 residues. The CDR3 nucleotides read TGTGCCAGCAGCCCGAACCCCACGGTTAACACTGAAGCTTTCTTT. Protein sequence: CASSPNPTVNTEAFF.

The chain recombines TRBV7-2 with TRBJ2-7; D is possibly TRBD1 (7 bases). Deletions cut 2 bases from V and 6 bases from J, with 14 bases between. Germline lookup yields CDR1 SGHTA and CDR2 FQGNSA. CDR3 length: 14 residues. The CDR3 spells CASSLRRQGGEQYF. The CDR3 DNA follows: TGTGCCAGCAGCTTAAGGAGACAGGGAGGCGAGCAGTACTTC. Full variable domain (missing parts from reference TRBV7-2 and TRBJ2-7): GAGVSQSPSNKVTEKGKDVELRCDPISGHTALYWYRQSLGQGLEFLIYFQGNSAPDKSGLPSDRFSAERTGGSVSTLTIQRTQQEDSAVYLCASSLRRQGGEQYFGPGTRLTVT.

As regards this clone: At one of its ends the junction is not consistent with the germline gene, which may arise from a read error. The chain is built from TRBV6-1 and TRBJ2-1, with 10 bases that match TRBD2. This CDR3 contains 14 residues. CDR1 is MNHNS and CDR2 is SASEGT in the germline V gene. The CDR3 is CASSKAGGNNEQFF. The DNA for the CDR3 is TGTGCCAGCAGTAAAGCGGGGGGGAACAATGAGCAGTTCTTC.

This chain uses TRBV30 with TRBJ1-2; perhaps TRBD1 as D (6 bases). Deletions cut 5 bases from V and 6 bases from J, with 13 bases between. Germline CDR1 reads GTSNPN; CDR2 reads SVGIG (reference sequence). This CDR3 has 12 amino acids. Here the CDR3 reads CAWSGADNGYTF. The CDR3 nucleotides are TGTGCCTGGTCAGGGGCGGACAATGGCTACACCTTC.

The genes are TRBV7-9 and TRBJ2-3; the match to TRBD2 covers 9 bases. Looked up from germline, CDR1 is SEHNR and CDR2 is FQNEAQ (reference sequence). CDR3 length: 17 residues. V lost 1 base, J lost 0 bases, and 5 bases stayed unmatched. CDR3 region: CASSLGRTSGSTDTQYF. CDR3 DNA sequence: TGTGCCAGCAGCTTAGGGAGAACTAGCGGGAGCACAGATACGCAGTATTTT.

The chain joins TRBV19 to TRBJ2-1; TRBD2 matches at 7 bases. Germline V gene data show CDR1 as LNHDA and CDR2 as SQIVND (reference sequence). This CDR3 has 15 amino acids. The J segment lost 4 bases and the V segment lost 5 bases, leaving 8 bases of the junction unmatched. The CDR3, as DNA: TGTGCCAGTAGTCTGAGACTAGCAGAATACAATGAGCAGTTCTTC. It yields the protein CASSLRLAEYNEQFF.

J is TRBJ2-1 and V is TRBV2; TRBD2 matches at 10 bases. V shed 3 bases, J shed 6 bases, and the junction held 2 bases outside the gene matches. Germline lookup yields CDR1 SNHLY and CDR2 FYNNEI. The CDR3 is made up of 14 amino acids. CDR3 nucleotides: TGTGCCAGCAGTGAGAGACTAGCGGGCAATGAGCAGTTCTTC. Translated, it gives CASSERLAGNEQFF.

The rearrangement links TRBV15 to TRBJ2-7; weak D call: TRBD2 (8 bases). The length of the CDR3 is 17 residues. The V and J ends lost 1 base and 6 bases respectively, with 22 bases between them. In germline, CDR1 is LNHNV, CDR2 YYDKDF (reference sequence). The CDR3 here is CATSRAAGGAGVGEQYF. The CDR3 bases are TGTGCCACCAGCAGAGCCGCAGGGGGAGCGGGAGTAGGCGAGCAGTACTTC.

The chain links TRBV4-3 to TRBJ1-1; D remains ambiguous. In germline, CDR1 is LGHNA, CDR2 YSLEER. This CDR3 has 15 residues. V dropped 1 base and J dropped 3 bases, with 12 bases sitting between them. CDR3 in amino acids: CASSQGASYHTEAFF. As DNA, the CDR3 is TGCGCCAGCAGCCAAGGAGCATCGTATCACACTGAAGCTTTCTTT.

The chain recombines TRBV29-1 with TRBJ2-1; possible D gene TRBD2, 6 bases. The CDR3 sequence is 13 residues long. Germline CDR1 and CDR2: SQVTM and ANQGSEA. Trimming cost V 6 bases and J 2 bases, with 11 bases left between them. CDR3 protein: CSVGLPPYNEQFF. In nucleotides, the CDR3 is TGCAGCGTGGGACTTCCGCCCTACAATGAGCAGTTCTTC.

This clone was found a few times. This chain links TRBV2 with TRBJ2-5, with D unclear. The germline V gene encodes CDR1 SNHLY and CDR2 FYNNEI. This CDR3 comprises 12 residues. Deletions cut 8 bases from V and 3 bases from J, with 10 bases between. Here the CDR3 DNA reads TGTGCCAGCTGTAGAGAAGAAGAGACCCAGTACTTC. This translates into CASCREEETQYF.